Listed below are T cell receptor beta chains from one sample, sequenced in a study of blood T cell repertoires in COVID-19. The assay was immunoSEQ multiplex PCR, and TCRdb's table has in-frame clones only and misses some. The data show 120,000 or so clones, roughly 89% seen once. The sample was peripheral blood. The receptor set was obtained from a man aged 40-49 years with acute or convalescent COVID-19. Both conserved end residues are part of each CDR3. The D gene is left open where the match is weak.

CDR3: CAAERIGAEAFF; J: TRBJ1-1; D: .; V: TRBV6-5
CDR3: CASIRLPGGEAFF; J: TRBJ1-1; D: .; V: TRBV12-3/TRBV12-4
CDR3: CASSLVGGLGTDTQYF; J: TRBJ2-3; D: TRBD1; V: TRBV5-1
CDR3: CASGQDWGSSNQPQHF; J: TRBJ1-5; D: .; V: TRBV12-5
CDR3: CASSSDRDHGYTF; J: TRBJ1-2; D: TRBD1; V: TRBV7-8
CDR3: CSASFPLTANKNIQYF; J: TRBJ2-4; D: .; V: TRBV20-1
CDR3: CASSSTGGRTEAFF; J: TRBJ1-1; D: TRBD1; V: TRBV5-1
CDR3: CASSVAGGQGAAEAFF; J: TRBJ1-1; D: TRBD1; V: TRBV9
CDR3: CASSLETSGGETQYF; J: TRBJ2-5; D: TRBD2; V: TRBV7-6
CDR3: CASSLRRGFTEAFF; J: TRBJ1-1; D: TRBD1; V: TRBV6-5